The 7 T cell receptor beta chains given below trace back to one sample, sequenced in a study of human T cells and chemical hapten exposure. TCRdb re-called the RACE reads through MiXCR, storing one row per CDR3 protein. The data hold 80,000 to 100,000 distinct CDR3 sequences, with 9.3% observed a single time. As to time point: patch test 2, 6 weeks after DPC sensitization. Treatment given: therapeutic diphenylcyclopropenone sensitization with weekly scalp DPC. The sample here was whole blood, taken in connection with sensitization to the hapten diphenylcyclopropenone (DPC). These receptors were taken from a woman between 40 and 50 years old with alopecia areata. Some clones in this sample may be carry-over from other donors' samples.

This chain joins TRBV5-1 and TRBJ2-5, with 8 bases lining up with TRBD2. CDR3 length: 15 amino acids. The V gene end was trimmed by 1 base and the J gene end by 2 bases; junction bases not matched to a gene: 4. Germline V gives CDR1 SGHRS, CDR2 YFSETQ. This chain's CDR3 is CASSLLTSGQETQYF. The CDR3 nucleotides read TGCGCCAGCAGCTTGTTAACTAGCGGACAAGAGACCCAGTACTTC.

This chain links TRBV10-3 with TRBJ2-3; D possibly uses TRBD1 or TRBD2 (5 bases each). This CDR3 spans 21 amino acids. V was trimmed by 6 bases and J by 0 bases, leaving 31 bases between them. Germline CDR1 is ENHRY and CDR2 is SYGVKD. CDR3 in DNA: TGTGCCATCAGCGAACGATCGGGGACCGCCTCCCTTTGGCCTAGCACAGATACGCAGTATTTT. This gives the protein CAISERSGTASLWPSTDTQYF.

This clonotype was seen at least ten times. The chain employs TRBV6-2 or TRBV6-3 and TRBJ1-1; 8 bases agree with TRBD1. Germline V gene data show CDR1 as MNHEY and CDR2 as SVGEGT. The CDR3 contains 13 residues. V shed 5 bases, J shed 11 bases, and the junction held 10 bases outside the gene matches. The CDR3 protein is CASSRQGPKRAFF. As DNA, the CDR3 is TGTGCCAGCAGTAGACAGGGGCCGAAGAGGGCTTTCTTT.

This clonotype has more than one count but fewer than ten. The chain is built from TRBV7-9 and TRBJ2-7, with a possible D match to TRBD2 (6 bases). The germline V and J ends were trimmed by 5 bases and 9 bases, with 20 bases remaining between them. CDR1 and CDR2 (germline): SEHNR, FQNEAQ (reference sequence). The CDR3 extends over 14 amino acids. CDR3 protein: CASSPPGDVRLQYF. The CDR3 DNA reads as TGTGCCAGCAGCCCCCCGGGGGACGTACGCTTGCAGTACTTC.

This clonotype has a count of ten or more. The chain recombines TRBV27 with TRBJ1-6; a possible D gene is TRBD1 (6 bases). Trimming pared 4 bases from V and 9 bases from J, leaving 16 bases between. This CDR3 comprises 15 residues. Germline CDR1 MNHEY, CDR2 SMNVEV (reference sequence). CDR3 sequence: CASSYFNRDSSPLHF. The CDR3 coding sequence is TGTGCCAGCAGTTATTTTAACAGGGATTCTTCACCCCTCCACTTT.

This rearrangement joins TRBV20-1 to TRBJ2-2; possibly TRBD2 for D (6 bases). V lost 2 bases and J lost 4, with 11 bases in between. Germline V CDR1 and CDR2: DFQATT, SNEGSKA (reference sequence). The CDR3 loop spans 14 amino acids. The CDR3 sequence is CSARLEGGTGELFF. Written as DNA, the CDR3 is TGCAGTGCTAGATTGGAGGGAGGCACCGGGGAGCTGTTTTTT.

This clonotype was recorded many times. V usage is TRBV29-1 and J usage is TRBJ2-5, with D possibly being TRBD1 or TRBD2 (6 bases each). The germline V and J ends were trimmed by 2 bases and 2 bases, with 12 bases remaining between them. This CDR3 is 14 amino acids long. Germline lookup yields CDR1 SQVTM and CDR2 ANQGSEA. The CDR3 reads CSVERGARQETQYF. The DNA for the CDR3 is TGCAGCGTTGAAAGGGGGGCGAGGCAAGAGACCCAGTACTTC. The variable domain in full, with the rest retrieved from reference TRBV29-1 and TRBJ2-5, is SAVISQKPSRDICQRGTSLTIQCQVDSQVTMMFWYRQQPGQSLTLIATANQGSEATYESGFVIDKFPISRPNLTFSTLTVSNMSPEDSSIYLCSVERGARQETQYFGPGTRLLVL.